The 10 T cell receptor beta chains listed next were all sequenced from one sample in a study of T cell responses to AZD1222 COVID-19 vaccine. Generated by immunoSEQ multiplex PCR, the TCRdb table keeps only in-frame clones and is missing some. Among fewer than 120,000 clones listed, about 85% were seen once. The sequencing used peripheral blood, collected on day 0 of AZD1222 vaccination. The receptors originated from an adult in good health.

The chain links TRBV2 to TRBJ1-2; TRBD1 might be the D (5 bases). The CDR3 has 13 amino acids. Between the trimmed V and J ends, which lost 7 bases and 4 bases, there was a span of 13 bases. CDR1 is SNHLY, CDR2 FYNNEI, per germline. The CDR3 DNA is TGTGCCAGCAAGGTCGGGACGATCTATGGCTACACCTTC. Its translation is CASKVGTIYGYTF.

The rearrangement uses TRBV5-4 and TRBJ1-5; D call uncertain. Trimming left V 3 bases short and J 11 bases short, with 12 bases between. CDR1 and CDR2 (germline): SGHNT, YYREEE (reference sequence). CDR3 size: 12 residues. This CDR3 is CASSSPGGAQHF. CDR3 coding DNA: TGTGCCAGCAGCTCGCCGGGCGGGGCCCAGCATTTT.

This clone was counted a single time. CDR3 region: CASSLGGGRGEKLFF. CDR3 coding DNA: TGTGCCAGCAGCTTAGGCGGGGGGCGAGGTGAAAAACTGTTTTTT. The rearrangement links TRBV7-9 to TRBJ1-4, with D tentatively TRBD1 (6 bases). The CDR3 runs to 15 residues. From germline, CDR1 is SEHNR and CDR2 FQNEAQ (reference sequence). The ends were cut back, 1 base at V and 7 bases at J, with 13 bases in the middle.

The chain joins TRBV2 to TRBJ1-6; D is unclear. The CDR3 is made up of 15 amino acids. The germline gives CDR1 SNHLY, CDR2 FYNNEI. V lost 8 bases and J lost 6, with 17 bases in between. The CDR3 is CASWGGGRSNSPLHF. CDR3 DNA sequence: TGTGCCAGCTGGGGTGGCGGACGGTCTAATTCACCCCTCCACTTT.

J is TRBJ1-1 and V is TRBV6-6; unclear D gene. The CDR3 extends over 13 amino acids. Germline CDR1 reads MNHNY; CDR2 reads SVGAGI (reference sequence). V was shortened by 7 bases and J by 1 base, with 10 bases between the two germline ends. The chain's CDR3 is CASKQISNTEAFF. The CDR3 region has the DNA TGTGCCAGCAAACAAATATCGAACACTGAAGCTTTCTTT.

V gene TRBV14 combines with J gene TRBJ2-2; no clear D. V dropped 0 bases and J dropped 0 bases, with 23 bases sitting between them. There are 21 residues in the CDR3. CDR1 is SGHDN, CDR2 FVKESK, per germline. In DNA form, the CDR3 reads TGTGCCAGCAGCCAAGATTACGTATTTGGCAGCTTACCAGCGAACACCGGGGAGCTGTTTTTT. This sequence encodes CASSQDYVFGSLPANTGELFF. The variable domain in full, with the rest retrieved from reference TRBV14 and TRBJ2-2, is EAGVTQFPSHSVIEKGQTVTLRCDPISGHDNLYWYRRVMGKEIKFLLHFVKESKQDESGMPNNRFLAERTGGTYSTLKVQPAELEDSGVYFCASSQDYVFGSLPANTGELFFGEGSRLTVL.

The V call is TRBV7-2, the J call TRBJ1-2; TRBD1 aligns across 9 bases. The CDR3 sequence is 14 residues long. Losses at the gene ends were 5 bases for V and 4 bases for J; bases not matched to a gene: 5. Germline assignment: CDR1 SGHTA and CDR2 FQGNSA. The CDR3 loop reads CASSIGQGTYGYTF. CDR3 DNA: TGTGCCAGCAGCATAGGACAGGGGACCTATGGCTACACCTTC.

The chain carries TRBV18 and TRBJ2-5; 7 nucleotides line up with TRBD1. The CDR3 is made up of 14 amino acids. Looked up from germline, CDR1 is KGHSH and CDR2 is LQKENI. After removal of 1 base from V and 4 bases from J, the junction contained 3 bases not matched to a gene. DNA of the CDR3: TGTGCCAGCTCACCACTGGGACAGATAGAGACCCAGTACTTC. Its translation is CASSPLGQIETQYF.

The CDR3 loop is CASSFGGTGELFF. In nucleotides, the CDR3 is TGTGCCAGCAGCTTTGGGGGGACCGGGGAGCTGTTTTTT. This rearrangement joins TRBV13 to TRBJ2-2; maybe TRBD2 (6 bases). This CDR3 region has 13 residues. CDR1 and CDR2 from the germline V gene are PRHDT and FYEKMQ (reference sequence). Trimming removed 3 bases from V and 5 bases from J, with 7 bases in between.

The chain is built from TRBV4-2 and TRBJ2-7, with TRBD2 identical over 10 bases. From germline, CDR1 is LGHNA and CDR2 YNFKEQ. J gave up 4 bases and V 1 base, and 4 bases lay outside the gene matches. The CDR3 loop spans 15 amino acids. The CDR3 nucleotides read TGTGCCAGCAGCCAAGGGGAGCGGGAGGGATACGAGCAGTACTTC. Translation: CASSQGEREGYEQYF.